This T cell receptor (beta chain) was obtained from a study of shared clonotypes between healthy human individuals. Here immunoSEQ multiplex PCR was the method, and the copy in TCRdb shows in-frame clones only, minus some. This sample has hundreds of thousands of clones, with 90% to 96% found just once. Broader study findings: Researchers sampled only blood; tissue repertoires likely differ.

Concerning this clone itself: Its specificity is not known.

This TCR was recovered from a woman aged 30 to 39 in good health. Sequenced input: naive CD4+ T cells sorted from blood. Subset indicated: CD45RA+ positively selected.

CDR3: CASSPQLAGVSEQYF. CDR3 DNA sequence: TGTGCCAGCAGCCCACAACTAGCGGGAGTCTCCGAGCAGTACTTC. The chain employs TRBV27 and TRBJ2-7, with 11 bases identical to TRBD2. Trimming removed 6 bases from V and 6 bases from J; junction bases left unmatched: 10. The CDR3 is made up of 15 amino acids. The germline CDR1 and CDR2 sequences are MNHEY and SMNVEV (reference sequence).